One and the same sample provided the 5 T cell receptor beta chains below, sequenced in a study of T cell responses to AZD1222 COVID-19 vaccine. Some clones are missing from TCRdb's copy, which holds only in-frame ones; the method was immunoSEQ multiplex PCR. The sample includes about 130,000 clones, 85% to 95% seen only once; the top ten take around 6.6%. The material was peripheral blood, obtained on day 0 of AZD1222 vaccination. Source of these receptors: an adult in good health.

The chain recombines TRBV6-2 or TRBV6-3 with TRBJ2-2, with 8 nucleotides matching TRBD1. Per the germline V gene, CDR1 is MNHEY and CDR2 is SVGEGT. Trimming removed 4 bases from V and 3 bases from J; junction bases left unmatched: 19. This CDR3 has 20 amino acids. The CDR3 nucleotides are TGTGCCAGCAGTTCGCCTCCGCGGACAGGGAGTCCTCGGGACACCGGGGAGCTGTTTTTT. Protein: CASSSPPRTGSPRDTGELFF.

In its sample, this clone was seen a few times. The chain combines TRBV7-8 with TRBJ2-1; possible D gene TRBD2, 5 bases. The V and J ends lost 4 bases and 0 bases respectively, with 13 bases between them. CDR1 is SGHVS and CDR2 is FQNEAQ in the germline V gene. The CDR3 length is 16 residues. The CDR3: CASSSRRGNSYNEQFF. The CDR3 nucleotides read TGTGCCAGCAGCTCCCGAAGAGGGAACTCCTACAATGAGCAGTTCTTC.

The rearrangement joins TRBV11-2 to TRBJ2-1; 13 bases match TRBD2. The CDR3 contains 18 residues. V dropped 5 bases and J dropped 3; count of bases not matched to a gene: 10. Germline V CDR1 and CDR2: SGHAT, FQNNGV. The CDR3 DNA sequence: TGTGCCAGCAGCCACGGACTAGCGGGAGAGGGACTCTACAATGAGCAGTTCTTC. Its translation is CASSHGLAGEGLYNEQFF.

CDR3 loop: CASSLVSAAGGGYTF. CDR3 nucleotides: TGTGCCAGCAGTTTGGTGTCTGCGGCAGGCGGCGGCTACACCTTC. This rearrangement joins TRBV27 to TRBJ1-2; no reliable D call. The CDR3 has 15 residues. The germline CDR1 and CDR2 sequences are MNHEY and SMNVEV (reference sequence). The germline V and J ends were trimmed by 3 bases and 8 bases, with 19 bases remaining between them.

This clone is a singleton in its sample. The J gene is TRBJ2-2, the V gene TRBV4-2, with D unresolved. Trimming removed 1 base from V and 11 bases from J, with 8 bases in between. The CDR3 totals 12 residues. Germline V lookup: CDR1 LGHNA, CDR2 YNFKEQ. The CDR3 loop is CASSQGVGELFF. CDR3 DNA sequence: TGTGCCAGCAGCCAAGGGGTTGGCGAGCTGTTTTTT.